The TCR beta chain described here comes from a study of blood T cell repertoires in COVID-19. Study-wide background: The United States, Italy and Spain provided the acute and convalescent COVID-19 samples. T cells, B-cell-depleted T cells, or PBMCs provided the cDNA or gDNA that served as material.

In the source study's methods: The assay estimated nucleated cells by amplifying reference gene primers. TCRdb keeps only in-frame clones here, not all; method: immunoSEQ multiplex PCR. The D gene and trimming were derived from the DNA, and the V and J assignments and clone size from that table. The sample shows about 320,000 clones, 89% of them seen only once. Enrolled during active infection, Seattle patients were then followed longitudinally. Sequenced sample: peripheral blood. This sequence originates from a woman in her thirties with COVID-19, enrolled during active disease.

As DNA, the CDR3 is TGTGCCAGCACCCTGACAAGCGGAAACACCATATATTTT. Translation: CASTLTSGNTIYF. The chain employs TRBV12-3 or TRBV12-4 and TRBJ1-3; D uncertain. This CDR3 has 13 amino acids. The germline V and J ends were trimmed by 7 bases and 4 bases, with 11 bases remaining between them.